The table lists the clone carrying this TCR beta chain with a count of one. Its antigen is undetermined. Primers: 60 Vbeta forward and 13 Jbeta reverse. Method: immunoSEQ multiplex PCR; TCRdb's copy keeps in-frame clones and lacks some. Of over 120,000 clones listed, around 80% are singletons. This record comes from a study of cytomegalovirus exposure and HLA in healthy donors. The germline gives CDR1 KGHSH, CDR2 LQKENI. This CDR3 region has 17 residues. After removal of 3 bases from V and 0 bases from J, the junction contained 8 bases not matched to a gene. The study, taken as a whole, reports: CMV serostatus was the sole immune exposure data available.

The J gene is TRBJ2-4, the V gene TRBV18; TRBD1 agrees at 7 bases. The sequence was collected from a man aged 35 to 55 in good health and CMV-seronegative. Sample: PBMCs. DNA for the CDR3: TGTGCCAGCTCACCGGGACAGCCTACTATAGCCAAAAACATTCAGTACTTC. This encodes CASSPGQPTIAKNIQYF.